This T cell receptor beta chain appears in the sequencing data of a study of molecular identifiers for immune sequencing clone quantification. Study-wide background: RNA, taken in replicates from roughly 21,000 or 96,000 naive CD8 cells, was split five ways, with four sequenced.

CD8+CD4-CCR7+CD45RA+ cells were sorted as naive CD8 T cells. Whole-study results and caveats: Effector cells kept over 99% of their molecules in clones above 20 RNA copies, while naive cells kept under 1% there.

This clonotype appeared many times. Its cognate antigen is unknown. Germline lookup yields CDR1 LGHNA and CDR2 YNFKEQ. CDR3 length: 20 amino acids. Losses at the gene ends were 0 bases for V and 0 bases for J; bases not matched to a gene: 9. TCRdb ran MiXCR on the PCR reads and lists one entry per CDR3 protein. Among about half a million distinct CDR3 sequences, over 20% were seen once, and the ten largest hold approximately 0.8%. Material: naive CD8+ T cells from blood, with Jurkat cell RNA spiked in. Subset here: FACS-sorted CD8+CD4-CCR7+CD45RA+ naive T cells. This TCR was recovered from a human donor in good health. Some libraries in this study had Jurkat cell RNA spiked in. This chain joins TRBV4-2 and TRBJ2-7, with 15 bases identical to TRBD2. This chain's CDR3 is CASSQERPGLAGGRSYEQYF. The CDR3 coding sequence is TGTGCCAGCAGCCAAGAACGCCCGGGACTAGCGGGAGGTCGCTCCTACGAGCAGTACTTC.